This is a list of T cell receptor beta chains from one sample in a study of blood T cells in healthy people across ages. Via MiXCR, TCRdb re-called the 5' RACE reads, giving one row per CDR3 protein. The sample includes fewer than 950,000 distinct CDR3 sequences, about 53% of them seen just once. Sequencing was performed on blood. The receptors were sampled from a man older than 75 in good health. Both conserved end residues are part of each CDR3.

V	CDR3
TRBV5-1	CASSLPVIGGEQYF
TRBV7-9	CASSLGDEGTSEDNEQFF
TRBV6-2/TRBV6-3	CASSWAGEETQYF
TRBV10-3	CAIKGDTVNSPLHF
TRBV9	CASSVVGGMINNEQFF
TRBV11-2	CASSPIQGRKKETQYF
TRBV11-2	CASSTGTVMYYGYTF
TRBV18	CASSTNRGYEQYF
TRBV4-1	CASSQAATGGFGEQYF
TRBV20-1	CSALRLAGGAYNEQFF
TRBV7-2	CASSHVRGRELADTQYF
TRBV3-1	CASSQRDSEAFF
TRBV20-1	CSASAGNSNYGYTF
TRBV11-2	CASSSWRAQLAKNIQYF
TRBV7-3	CASSDLAAGRNEQFF
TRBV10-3	CAISEGRASFNSPLHF
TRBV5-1	CASSLGDRANYGYTF
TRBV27	CASSAGLAPYEQYF
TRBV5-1	CASSVRDNYYGYTF
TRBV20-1	CSARDRSRGANYGYTF
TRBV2	CASSDRGRVGYTF
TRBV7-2	CASSAAGGDADTQYF
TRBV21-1	CASSKALRLESIDTQYF
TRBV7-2	CASSPSGAASYEQYF
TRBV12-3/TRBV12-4	CASRISGSQFF
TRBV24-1	CATSRRGTGNEQYF
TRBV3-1	CASSQREKLFF
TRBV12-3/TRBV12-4	CASSLGGWGRGNEQYF
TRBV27	CASSSPTWAPTVGEQYF
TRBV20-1	CSAPRTIYGYTF
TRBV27	CASSPRLGGDEQFF
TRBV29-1	CSVDGVYYNEQFF
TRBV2	CASKAGGYSDSYEQYF
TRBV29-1	CSVAPGGTDTQYF
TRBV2	CASSLAGGQDTQYF
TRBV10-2	CASRTAGPYNEQFF
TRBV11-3	CASSLGRDKETQYF
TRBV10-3	CAINSSPYEQYF
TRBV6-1	CASSEALRATGANYGYTF
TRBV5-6	CASSFRPAQETQYF
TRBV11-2	CASSPAGGAGVSRYAYF
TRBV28	CASSLPTGYNSPLHF
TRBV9	CASSVEPLGGQYF
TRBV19	CASSLHGSQETQYF
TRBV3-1	CASSPKGVGYNEQFF
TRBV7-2	CASSLGTSYYNEQYF
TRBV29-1	CSVRQGWTNTEAFF
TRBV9	CASSVMLAGGNNEQFF